What follows describes a single TCR beta chain. Germline-derived CDR1 and CDR2 are LGHNA and YNFKEQ. The CDR3 runs to 19 residues. V shed 1 base and J shed 5 bases, with 25 bases lying between them. The data originate from a study of patients and donors after allogeneic stem cell transplantation. From the RT-PCR reads, TCRdb called clonotypes with MiXCR, one entry per CDR3 protein. The table shows around 170,000 distinct CDR3 sequences, with 20% to 25% occurring only once. Material: blood, either unsorted or a sorted T cell fraction (not recorded which). V is TRBV4-2 and J is TRBJ2-3; D might be TRBD2 (7 bases). The sequence was obtained from a human donor who was either an allogeneic HSCT recipient or a stem cell or donor lymphocyte infusion donor (not recorded which). It is not recorded whose cells these are; they may come from a transplant donor. CDR3 DNA: TGTGCCAGCAGCCAAGTCTTCGGTTTGGGCCGGGGGGCGGTAGATACGCAGTATTTT. As protein: CASSQVFGLGRGAVDTQYF.